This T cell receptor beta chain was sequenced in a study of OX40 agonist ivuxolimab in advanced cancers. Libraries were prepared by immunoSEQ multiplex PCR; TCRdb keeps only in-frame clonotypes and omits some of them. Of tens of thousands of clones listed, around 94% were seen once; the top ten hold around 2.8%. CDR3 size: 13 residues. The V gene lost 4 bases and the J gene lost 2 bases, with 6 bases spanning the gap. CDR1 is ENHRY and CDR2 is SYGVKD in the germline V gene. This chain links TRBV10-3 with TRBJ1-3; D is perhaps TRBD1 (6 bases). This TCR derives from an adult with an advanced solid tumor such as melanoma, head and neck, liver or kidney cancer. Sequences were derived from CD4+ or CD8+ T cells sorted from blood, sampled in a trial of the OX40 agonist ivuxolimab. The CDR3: CAISGGPGNTIYF. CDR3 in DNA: TGTGCCATCAGTGGGGGGCCTGGAAACACCATATATTTT.